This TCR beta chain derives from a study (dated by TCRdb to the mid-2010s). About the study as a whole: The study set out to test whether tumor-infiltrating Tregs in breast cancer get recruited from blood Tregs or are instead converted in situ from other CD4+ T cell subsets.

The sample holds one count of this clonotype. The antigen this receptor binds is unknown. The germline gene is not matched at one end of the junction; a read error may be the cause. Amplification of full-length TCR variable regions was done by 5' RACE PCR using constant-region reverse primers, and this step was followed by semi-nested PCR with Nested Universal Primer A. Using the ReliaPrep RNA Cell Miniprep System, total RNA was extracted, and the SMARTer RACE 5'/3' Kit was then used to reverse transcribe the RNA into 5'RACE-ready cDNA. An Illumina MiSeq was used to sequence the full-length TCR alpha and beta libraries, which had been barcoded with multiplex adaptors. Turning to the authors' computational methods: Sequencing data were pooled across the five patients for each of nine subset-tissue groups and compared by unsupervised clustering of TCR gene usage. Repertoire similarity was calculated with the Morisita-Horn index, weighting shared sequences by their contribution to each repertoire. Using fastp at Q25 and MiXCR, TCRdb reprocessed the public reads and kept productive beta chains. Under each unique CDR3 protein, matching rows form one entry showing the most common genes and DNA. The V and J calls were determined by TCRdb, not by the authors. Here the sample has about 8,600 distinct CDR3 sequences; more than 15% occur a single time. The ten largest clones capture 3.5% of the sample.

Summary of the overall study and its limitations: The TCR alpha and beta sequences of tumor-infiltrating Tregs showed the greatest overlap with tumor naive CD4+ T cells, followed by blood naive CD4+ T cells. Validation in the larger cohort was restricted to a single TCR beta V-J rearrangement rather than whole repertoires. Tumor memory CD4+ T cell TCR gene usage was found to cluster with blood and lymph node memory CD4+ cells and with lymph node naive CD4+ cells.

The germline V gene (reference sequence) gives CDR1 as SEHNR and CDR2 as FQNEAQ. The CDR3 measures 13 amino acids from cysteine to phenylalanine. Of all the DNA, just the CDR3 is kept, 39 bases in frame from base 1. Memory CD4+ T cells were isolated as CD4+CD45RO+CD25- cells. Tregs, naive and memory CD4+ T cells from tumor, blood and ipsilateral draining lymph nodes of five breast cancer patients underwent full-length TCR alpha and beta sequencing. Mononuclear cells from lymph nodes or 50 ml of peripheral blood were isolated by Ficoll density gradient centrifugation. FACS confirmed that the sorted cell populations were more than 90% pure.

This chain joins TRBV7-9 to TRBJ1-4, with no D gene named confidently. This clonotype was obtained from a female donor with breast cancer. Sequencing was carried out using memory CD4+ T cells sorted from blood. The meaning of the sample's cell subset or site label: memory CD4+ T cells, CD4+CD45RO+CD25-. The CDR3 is CASTASTDEKLFF. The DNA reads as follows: TGTGCCAGCACAGCGTCAACTGATGAAAAACTGTTTTTT.